The clone carrying this TCR beta chain occurred a few times. TCRdb ran MiXCR on the RT-PCR reads and lists one entry per CDR3 protein. The table has approximately 720,000 distinct CDR3 sequences, more than 13% seen once; the top ten hold about 3.9%. The CDR3 consists of 15 residues. Trimming removed 1 base from V and 4 bases from J; junction bases left unmatched: 4. The germline gives CDR1 KGHSH, CDR2 LQKENI. This chain uses TRBV18 with TRBJ1-5; 7 bases map to TRBD1. The clonotype comes from a female donor in good health, serving as a healthy control. Sequencing was performed on memory CD4+ T cells from blood. The CDR3 sequence: CASSPQGQENQPQHF. For the CDR3, the DNA is TGTGCCAGCTCACCACAAGGACAGGAAAATCAGCCCCAGCATTTT. Based on the CDR3 plus reference TRBV18 and TRBJ1-5, the full variable domain is NAGVMQNPRHLVRRRGQEARLRCSPMKGHSHVYWYRQLPEEGLKFMVYLQKENIIDESGMPKERFSAEFPKEGPSILRIQQVVRGDSAAYFCASSPQGQENQPQHFGDGTRLSIL.